This TCR beta chain was recorded in a study of cytomegalovirus exposure and HLA in healthy donors. The CDR3 covers 13 residues. V was pared by 8 bases and J by 8 bases, with 11 bases of the junction left unmatched. The germline V gene encodes CDR1 MNHNS and CDR2 SASEGT. Primers: 60 Vbeta forward and 13 Jbeta reverse. Per the authors' pipeline: Some 10 million of the 80 million or so unique TCR beta chains counted in a later analysis were shared. TCRdb's copy holds only in-frame clones and misses some; the assay was immunoSEQ multiplex PCR. V and J calls plus clone size are reproduced from that table; the DNA served to infer D and trimming. The repertoire holds approximately 190,000 clones, with more than 75% as singletons. These donors, healthy bone marrow donors, were studied.

The sample taken for sequencing was PBMCs. The TCR sequence derives from a woman younger than 45 in good health and CMV-seropositive. This chain links TRBV6-1 with TRBJ1-2; 7 bases line up with TRBD1. In DNA form, the CDR3 reads TGTGCCAGCGTTAAGACAGGGCAGTTCGGCTACACCTTC. It encodes CASVKTGQFGYTF.